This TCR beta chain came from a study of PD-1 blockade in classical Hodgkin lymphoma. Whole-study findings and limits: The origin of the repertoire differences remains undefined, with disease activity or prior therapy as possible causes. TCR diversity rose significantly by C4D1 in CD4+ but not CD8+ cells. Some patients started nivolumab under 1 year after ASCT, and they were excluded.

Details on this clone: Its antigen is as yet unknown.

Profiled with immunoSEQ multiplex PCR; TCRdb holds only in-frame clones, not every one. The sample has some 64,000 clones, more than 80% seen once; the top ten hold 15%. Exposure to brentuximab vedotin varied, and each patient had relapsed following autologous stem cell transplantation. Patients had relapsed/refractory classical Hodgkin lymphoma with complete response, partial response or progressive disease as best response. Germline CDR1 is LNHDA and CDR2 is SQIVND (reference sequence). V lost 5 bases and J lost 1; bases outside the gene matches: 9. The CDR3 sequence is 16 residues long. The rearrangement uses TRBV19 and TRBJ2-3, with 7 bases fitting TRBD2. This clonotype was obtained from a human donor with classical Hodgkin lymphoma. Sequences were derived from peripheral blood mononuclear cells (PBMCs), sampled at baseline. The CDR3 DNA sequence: TGTGCCAGTAGTTATGGACGACTAGCAGGCACAGATACGCAGTATTTT. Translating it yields CASSYGRLAGTDTQYF.